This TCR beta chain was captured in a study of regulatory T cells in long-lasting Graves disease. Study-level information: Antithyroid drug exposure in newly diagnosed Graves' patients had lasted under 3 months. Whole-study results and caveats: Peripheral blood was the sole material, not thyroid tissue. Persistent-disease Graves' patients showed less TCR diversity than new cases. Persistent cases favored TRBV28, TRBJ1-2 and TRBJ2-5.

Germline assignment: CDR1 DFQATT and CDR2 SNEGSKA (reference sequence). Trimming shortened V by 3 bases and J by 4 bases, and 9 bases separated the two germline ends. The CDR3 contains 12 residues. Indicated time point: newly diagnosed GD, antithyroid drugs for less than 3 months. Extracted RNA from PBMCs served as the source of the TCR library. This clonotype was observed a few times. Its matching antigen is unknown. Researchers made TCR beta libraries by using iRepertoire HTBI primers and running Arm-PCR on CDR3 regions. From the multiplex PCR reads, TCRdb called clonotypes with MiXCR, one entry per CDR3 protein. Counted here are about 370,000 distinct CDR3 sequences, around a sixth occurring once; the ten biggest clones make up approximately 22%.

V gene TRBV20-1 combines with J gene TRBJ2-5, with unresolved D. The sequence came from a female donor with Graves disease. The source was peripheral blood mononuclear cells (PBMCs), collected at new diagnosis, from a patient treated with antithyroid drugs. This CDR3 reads CSASSKIETQYF. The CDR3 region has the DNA TGCAGTGCTAGCTCCAAGATAGAGACCCAGTACTTC.